The next 19 T cell receptor beta chains were all read from a single sample in a study of identical twins. MiXCR was run by TCRdb on the 5' RACE reads, yielding one entry per CDR3 protein. In the table there are fewer than 650,000 distinct CDR3 sequences, nearly 10% of which are singletons. The sample was also linked to a second study, of yellow fever vaccine responses in identical twins.

Sample: PBMCs. The receptors shown here come from a woman aged 18-29 years in good health.

This clonotype occurred a few times. V gene TRBV6-1 combines with J gene TRBJ2-7; D not resolved. Germline lookup yields CDR1 MNHNS and CDR2 SASEGT. V shed 2 bases and J shed 1 base, with 9 bases lying between them. The CDR3 extends over 14 amino acids. The CDR3 DNA is TGTGCCAGCAGTGAATACACGACTTCCTACGAGCAGTACTTC. Protein: CASSEYTTSYEQYF.

This clonotype was found many times. The chain combines TRBV7-2 with TRBJ1-2; D gene uncertain. The CDR3 runs to 14 residues. Between the trimmed V and J ends, which lost 5 bases and 2 bases, there was a span of 12 bases. CDR1 is SGHTA, CDR2 FQGNSA, per germline. The CDR3 DNA follows: TGTGCCAGCAGCCTCGGACTGAGAAACTATGGCTACACCTTC. Encoded protein: CASSLGLRNYGYTF.

This clonotype turned up a few times. The CDR3 protein is CATSSLGSTTDTQYF. The CDR3 coding sequence is TGTGCCACCAGCAGCCTAGGGTCAACCACAGATACGCAGTATTTT. The genes are TRBV15 and TRBJ2-3; D uncertain. Trimming took off 3 bases at V and 2 bases at J, with 12 bases between the two ends. CDR1 and CDR2 (germline): LNHNV, YYDKDF (reference sequence). This CDR3 spans 15 amino acids. Filled out from reference TRBV15 and TRBJ2-3, the complete variable domain reads DAMVIQNPRYQVTQFGKPVTLSCSQTLNHNVMYWYQQKSSQAPKLLFHYYDKDFNNEADTPDNFQSRRPNTSFCFLDIRSPGLGDTAMYLCATSSLGSTTDTQYFGPGTRLTVL.

There are many counts of this clonotype. The chain employs TRBV4-3 and TRBJ2-1; D gene ambiguous. The CDR3 is made up of 16 amino acids. Germline V lookup: CDR1 LGHNA, CDR2 YSLEER. V gave up 0 bases and J gave up 3 bases, with 12 bases separating them. CDR3 coding DNA: TGCGCCAGCAGCCAAGATACCGGTTCCCTCTACAATGAGCAGTTCTTC. Encoded protein: CASSQDTGSLYNEQFF.

This clonotype was seen a few times. The CDR3 region is CASSYGQGVWETQYF. CDR3 coding DNA: TGTGCCAGCAGTTACGGACAGGGGGTATGGGAGACCCAGTACTTC. V usage is TRBV12-3 or TRBV12-4 and J usage is TRBJ2-5; 10 nucleotides line up with TRBD1. With 4 bases clipped from V and 5 bases from J, the junction kept 7 bases outside the gene matches. The CDR3 totals 15 residues.

This clonotype was observed many times. The chain recombines TRBV6-1 with TRBJ2-3, with 8 bases aligning to TRBD1. V gave up 5 bases and J gave up 4 bases; unmatched junction bases: 5. This CDR3 contains 14 residues. Germline V gene sequence: CDR1 MNHNS, CDR2 SASEGT. DNA for the CDR3: TGTGCCAGCAGTAGTGGACAGGGAGCAGATACGCAGTATTTT. Protein product: CASSSGQGADTQYF.

This clonotype was seen at least ten times. This chain uses TRBV7-3 with TRBJ2-3, with no clear D. The CDR3 loop spans 13 amino acids. The V gene's germline CDR1 is SGHTA and CDR2 FQGTGA. Trimming stripped 4 bases from V and 3 bases from J, with 8 bases between. In DNA form, the CDR3 reads TGTGCCAGCAGCTCCGGACGAACAGATACGCAGTATTTT. It encodes CASSSGRTDTQYF.

CDR3 nucleotide sequence: TGTGCCAGCAGTTCACGCGGGACAGGCTCCTACGAGCAGTACTTC. Translating it yields CASSSRGTGSYEQYF. The chain combines TRBV28 with TRBJ2-7; 8 positions match TRBD1. V was clipped by 4 bases and J by 0 bases; unmatched bases: 5. The CDR3 runs to 15 residues. Germline loops: CDR1 MDHEN, CDR2 SYDVKM.

Many counts were recorded for this clonotype. The chain uses TRBV7-9 and TRBJ2-3; D might be TRBD2 (6 bases). This CDR3 is built from 11 residues. The germline V gene encodes CDR1 SEHNR and CDR2 FQNEAQ (reference sequence). Between the trimmed V and J ends, which lost 11 bases and 5 bases, there was a span of 11 bases. Written as DNA, the CDR3 is TGTGCCTCCCTCGGGGGAGATACGCAGTATTTT. Protein sequence: CASLGGDTQYF.

This sequence joins TRBV11-3 and TRBJ2-7, with a weak D call TRBD1 (7 bases). V lost 0 bases and J 3 bases, leaving 15 bases between the germline ends. The CDR3 is 16 amino acids. The V gene's germline CDR1 is SGHNT and CDR2 YENEEA. The CDR3 nucleotides are TGTGCCAGCAGCTTAGATCAGCGCCAGGGGGGCTACGAGCAGTACTTC. This codes for CASSLDQRQGGYEQYF. Full variable domain (remainder filled in from reference TRBV11-3 and TRBJ2-7): EAGVVQSPRYKIIEKKQPVAFWCNPISGHNTLYWYLQNLGQGPELLIRYENEEAVDDSQLPKDRFSAERLKGVDSTLKIQPAELGDSAVYLCASSLDQRQGGYEQYFGPGTRLTVT.

In its sample, this clonotype was seen many times. The chain uses TRBV29-1 and TRBJ2-3, with 11 bases aligning to TRBD2. Unmatched junction bases numbered 6, after V lost 6 bases and J lost 1 base. Germline V gives CDR1 SQVTM, CDR2 ANQGSEA. This CDR3 is built from 15 residues. The CDR3: CSVAGTSGRTDTQYF. CDR3 coding DNA: TGCAGCGTCGCCGGGACTAGCGGACGCACAGATACGCAGTATTTT.

This clonotype was counted at least ten times. This sequence joins TRBV20-1 and TRBJ2-1; 13 bases align to TRBD2. The length of the CDR3 is 14 residues. The V gene's germline CDR1 is DFQATT and CDR2 SNEGSKA (reference sequence). V shed 5 bases, J shed 8 bases, and the junction held 6 bases outside the gene matches. CDR3 nucleotides: TGCAGTGCTCGGACTAGCGGGAGTGGGTATGAGCAGTTCTTC. Translating gives CSARTSGSGYEQFF.

This clonotype has just a few counts. The J gene is TRBJ1-1, the V gene TRBV20-1; possible D gene TRBD1, 6 bases. Germline V lookup: CDR1 DFQATT, CDR2 SNEGSKA (reference sequence). The CDR3 contains 12 residues. V dropped 2 bases and J dropped 7 bases, with 11 bases sitting between them. The CDR3 loop reads CSARKGVNEAFF. As DNA, the CDR3 is TGCAGTGCTAGAAAGGGGGTAAATGAAGCTTTCTTT.

CDR3 sequence reads: CASSVAGGRGGNEQFF. In DNA, the CDR3 is TGTGCCAGCAGCGTAGCGGGCGGGAGAGGAGGCAATGAGCAGTTCTTC. The rearrangement links TRBV9 to TRBJ2-1, with 7 bases aligning to TRBD2. The V gene's germline CDR1 is SGDLS and CDR2 YYNGEE. The CDR3 is 16 amino acids. The trim removed 0 bases at V and 6 bases at J, leaving 9 bases unmatched.

This clonotype was seen a handful of times. The chain uses TRBV12-3 or TRBV12-4 and TRBJ2-5, with no clear D. The CDR3 consists of 14 residues. The V gene lost 4 bases and the J gene lost 2 bases, with 11 bases spanning the gap. The CDR3 DNA reads TGTGCCAGCAGTTCGGACGGCTTTCAAGAGACCCAGTACTTC. Translation gives CASSSDGFQETQYF.

The sample holds many counts of this clonotype. The chain joins TRBV7-9 to TRBJ2-1, with 7 nucleotides matching TRBD2. V was clipped by 3 bases and J by 5 bases; unmatched bases: 4. Germline V gene data show CDR1 as SEHNR and CDR2 as FQNEAQ (reference sequence). This CDR3 has 14 residues. In nucleotides, the CDR3 is TGTGCCAGCAGCTTGGGGGGGAGTCACAATGAGCAGTTCTTC. Residues: CASSLGGSHNEQFF.

This sequence joins TRBV6-5 and TRBJ2-7; D unclear. CDR3 length: 14 residues. Per the germline V gene, CDR1 is MNHEY and CDR2 is SVGAGI. V was clipped by 9 bases and J by 1 base, with 16 bases between them. In DNA form, the CDR3 reads TGTGCCAGGCCCGCTGGAGACGTATCCTACGAGCAGTACTTC. Encoded protein: CARPAGDVSYEQYF.

The V gene is TRBV20-1, the J gene TRBJ2-3, with 7 bases lining up with TRBD1. J gave up 4 bases and V 3 bases, and 7 bases lay outside the gene matches. Per the germline V gene, CDR1 is DFQATT and CDR2 is SNEGSKA (reference sequence). The CDR3 consists of 14 residues. In DNA form, the CDR3 reads TGCAGTGCTAGGATCCTGACAGGGCCAGATACGCAGTATTTT. It yields the protein CSARILTGPDTQYF.

This clonotype came up many times. The V call is TRBV11-1, the J call TRBJ2-1; TRBD2 might be the D (6 bases). Deletions cut 1 base from V and 8 bases from J, with 24 bases between. Looked up from germline, CDR1 is SGHAT and CDR2 is FQDESV (reference sequence). The CDR3 covers 18 residues. The CDR3 protein is CASSLEGLTRARRDEQFF. Here the CDR3 DNA reads TGTGCCAGCAGCTTAGAAGGCTTGACTAGAGCCCGGAGGGATGAGCAGTTCTTC.